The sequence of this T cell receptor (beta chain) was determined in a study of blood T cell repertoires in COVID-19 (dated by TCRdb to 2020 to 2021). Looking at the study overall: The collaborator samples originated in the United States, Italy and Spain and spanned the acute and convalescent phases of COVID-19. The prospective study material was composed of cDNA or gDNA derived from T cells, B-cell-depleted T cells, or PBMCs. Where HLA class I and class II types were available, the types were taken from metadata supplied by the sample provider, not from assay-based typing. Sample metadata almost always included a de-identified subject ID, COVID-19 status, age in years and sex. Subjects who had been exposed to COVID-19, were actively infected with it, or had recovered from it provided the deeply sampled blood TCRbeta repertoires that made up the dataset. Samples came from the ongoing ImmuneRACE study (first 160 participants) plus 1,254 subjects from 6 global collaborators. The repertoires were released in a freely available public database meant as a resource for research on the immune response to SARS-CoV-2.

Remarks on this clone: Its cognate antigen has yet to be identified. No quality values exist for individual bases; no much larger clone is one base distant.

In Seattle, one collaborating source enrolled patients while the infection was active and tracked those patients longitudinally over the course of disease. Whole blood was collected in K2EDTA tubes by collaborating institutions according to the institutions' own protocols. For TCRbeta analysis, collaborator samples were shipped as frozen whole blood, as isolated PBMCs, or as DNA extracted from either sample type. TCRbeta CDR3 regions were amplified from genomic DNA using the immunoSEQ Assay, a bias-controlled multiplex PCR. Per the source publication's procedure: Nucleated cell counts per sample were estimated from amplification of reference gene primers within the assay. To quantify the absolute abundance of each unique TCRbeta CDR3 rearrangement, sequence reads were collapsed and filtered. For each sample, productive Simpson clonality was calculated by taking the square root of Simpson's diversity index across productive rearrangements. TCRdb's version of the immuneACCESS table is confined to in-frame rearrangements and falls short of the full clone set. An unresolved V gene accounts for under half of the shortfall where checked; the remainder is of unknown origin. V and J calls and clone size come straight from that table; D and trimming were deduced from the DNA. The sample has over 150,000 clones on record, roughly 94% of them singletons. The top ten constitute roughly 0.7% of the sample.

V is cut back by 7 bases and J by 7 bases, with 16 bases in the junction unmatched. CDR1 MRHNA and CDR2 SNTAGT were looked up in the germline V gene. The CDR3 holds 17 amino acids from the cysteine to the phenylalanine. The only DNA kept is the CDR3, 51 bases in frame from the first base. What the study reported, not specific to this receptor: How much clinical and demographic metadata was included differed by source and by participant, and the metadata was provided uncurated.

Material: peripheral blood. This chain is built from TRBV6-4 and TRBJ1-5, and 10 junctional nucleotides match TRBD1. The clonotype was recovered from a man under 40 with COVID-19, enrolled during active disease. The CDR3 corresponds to CASIARRQGAFAQPQHF. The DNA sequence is TGTGCCAGCATAGCTCGGAGACAGGGGGCGTTTGCGCAGCCCCAGCATTTT.